This TCR beta chain is from a study of cytotoxic CD8 clonotypes in ibrutinib-treated CLL. Study in general: Around 10 relapsed/refractory, roughly 15 treatment-naive; around 18 IGHV unmutated. Whole-study findings and limits: Upon ibrutinib response clonality rose, and upon progression it fell back toward baseline. Timing of sampling differed between sustained-remission and progressing patients.

CDR1 and CDR2 from the germline V gene are MNHEY and SMNVEV (reference sequence). The CDR3 is 13 residues long. Trimming pared 3 bases from V and 4 bases from J, leaving 9 bases between. The data were produced by immunoSEQ multiplex PCR, yet TCRdb's version contains in-frame clones alone and is incomplete. The top ten hold around 28% of the sample, which has 23,000 or so clones, just under 70% seen once. Concerning this clone: Its specificity is not known.

This clonotype was sampled from a human donor with chronic lymphocytic leukemia. The sequencing used PBMCs, collected after 24 months of ibrutinib treatment. The gene calls are TRBV27 and TRBJ1-1; weak D call: TRBD1 (5 bases). CDR3 in DNA: TGTGCCAGCAGTTTGAGGGGAAGCACTGAAGCTTTCTTT. It specifies CASSLRGSTEAFF.